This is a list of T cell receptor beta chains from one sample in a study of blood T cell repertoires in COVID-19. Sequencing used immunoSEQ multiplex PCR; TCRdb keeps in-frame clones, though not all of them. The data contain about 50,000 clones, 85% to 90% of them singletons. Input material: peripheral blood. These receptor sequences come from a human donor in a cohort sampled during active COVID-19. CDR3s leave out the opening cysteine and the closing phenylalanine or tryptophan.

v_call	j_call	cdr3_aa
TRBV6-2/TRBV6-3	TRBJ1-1	ASSTIDGGPNTEAF
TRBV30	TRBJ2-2	AWSIEAPGELF
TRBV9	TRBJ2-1	ASSVTGSGYSYNEQF
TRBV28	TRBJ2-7	ASSMDRDEQY
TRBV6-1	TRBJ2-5	ASSELDTKTQY
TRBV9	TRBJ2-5	ASSGLAGEEWETQY
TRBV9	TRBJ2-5	ASSVGKQAKETQY
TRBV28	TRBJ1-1	ASTRGRVTEAF
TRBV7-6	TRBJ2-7	ASSLAFTGGSYEQY
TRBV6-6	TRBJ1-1	ASSYDSGSRPEAF
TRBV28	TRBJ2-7	ASSLPLAGGSEQY
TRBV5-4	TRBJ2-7	ASSRWWPSGSYEQY
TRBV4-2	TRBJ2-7	ASSQGLVDEQY
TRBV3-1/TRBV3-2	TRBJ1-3	ASSSGQAGNTIY
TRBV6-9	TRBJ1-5	ASSSDRGNQPQH
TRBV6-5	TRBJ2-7	ASSYSGPYEQY
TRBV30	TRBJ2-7	AWSYRGLSYEQY
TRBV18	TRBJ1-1	ASSPGQGANEAF
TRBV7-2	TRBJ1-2	ASSLGGGAEGYT
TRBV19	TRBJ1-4	ASSMLSAQPNEKLF
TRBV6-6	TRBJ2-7	ASSVSGTAYEQY
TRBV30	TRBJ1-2	AWSPRDSYGYT
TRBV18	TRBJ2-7	ASSLTGQSRSYEQY
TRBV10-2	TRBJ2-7	ASSFSGSGYEQY
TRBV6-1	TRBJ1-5	ASSELDSEKQPQH
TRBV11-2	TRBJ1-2	ASSTIQGATGYT
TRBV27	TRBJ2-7	ASSSPEQGGYEQY
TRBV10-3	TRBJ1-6	AISLENSPLH
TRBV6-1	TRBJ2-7	ASSEGTGGAYEQY
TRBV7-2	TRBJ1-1	ASSDRMNTEAF
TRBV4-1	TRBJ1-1	ASSLEWGQTNTEAF
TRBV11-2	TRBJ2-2	ASSLGGRYTGELF
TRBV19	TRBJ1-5	ASRHRDSNQPQH
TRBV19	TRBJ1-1	ASIGSYTEAF
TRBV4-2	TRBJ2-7	ASSQSGGEQY
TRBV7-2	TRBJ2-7	ASSLEGFPIYEQY
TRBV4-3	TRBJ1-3	ASSQERTGASGNTIY
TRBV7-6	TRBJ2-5	ASSQIGGQETQY
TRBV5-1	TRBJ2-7	ASSYGQGYEQY
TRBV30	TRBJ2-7	AWSVGRISYEQY
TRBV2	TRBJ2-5	ASSPVQGFSETQY
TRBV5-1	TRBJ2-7	ASSLEGRVEQY
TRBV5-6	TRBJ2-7	ASSLVGRGYEQY
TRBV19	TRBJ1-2	ASRQGVSGYT
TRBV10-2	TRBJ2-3	ASSESAKLGGSTDTQY
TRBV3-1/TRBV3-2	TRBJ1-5	ASSLGQGTQPQH
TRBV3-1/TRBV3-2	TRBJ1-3	ASSRAGPQGGNTIY
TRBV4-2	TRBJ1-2	ASSQPDRVNHGYT
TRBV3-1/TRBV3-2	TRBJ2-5	ASSGTSGGYQETQY
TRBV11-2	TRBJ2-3	ASTVPGTDLTDTQY
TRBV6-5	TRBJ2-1	ASGSGGGSYNEQF
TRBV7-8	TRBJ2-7	ASSLEATGAYEQY
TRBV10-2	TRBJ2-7	ASSGGTPYEQY
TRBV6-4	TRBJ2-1	ASSEGSGAHNEQF
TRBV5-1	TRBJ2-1	ASSRLAGSLSSYNEQF
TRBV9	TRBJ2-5	ASSAGLAGGGETQY
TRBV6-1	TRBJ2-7	ASSEVLAGGPGEQY
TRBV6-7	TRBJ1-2	ASTDQGAGGYT
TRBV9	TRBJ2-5	ASSETGALETQY
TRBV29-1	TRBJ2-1	SVEAGLAGYNEQF